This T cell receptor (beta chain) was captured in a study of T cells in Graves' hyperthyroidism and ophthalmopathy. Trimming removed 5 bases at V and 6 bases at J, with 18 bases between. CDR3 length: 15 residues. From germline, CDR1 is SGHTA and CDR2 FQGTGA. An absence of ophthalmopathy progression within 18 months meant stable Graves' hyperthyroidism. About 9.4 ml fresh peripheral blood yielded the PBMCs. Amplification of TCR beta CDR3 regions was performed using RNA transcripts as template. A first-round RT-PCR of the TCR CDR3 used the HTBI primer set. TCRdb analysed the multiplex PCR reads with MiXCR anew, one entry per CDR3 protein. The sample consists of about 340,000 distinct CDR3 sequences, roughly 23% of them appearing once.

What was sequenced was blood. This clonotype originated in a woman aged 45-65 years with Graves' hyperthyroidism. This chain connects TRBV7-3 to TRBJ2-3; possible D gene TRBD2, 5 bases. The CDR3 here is CASSPGISHWDTQYF. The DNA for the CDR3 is TGTGCCAGCAGCCCCGGGATTAGCCATTGGGATACGCAGTATTTT. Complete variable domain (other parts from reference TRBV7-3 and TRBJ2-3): GAGVSQTPSNKVTEKGKYVELRCDPISGHTALYWYRQSLGQGPEFLIYFQGTGAADDSGLPNDRFFAVRPEGSVSTLKIQRTERGDSAVYLCASSPGISHWDTQYFGPGTRLTVL.